The sample holds a few counts of the clone carrying this T cell receptor (beta chain). The source of the sample is a study of patients and donors after allogeneic stem cell transplantation. V gave up 6 bases and J gave up 1 base; unmatched junction bases: 6. This CDR3 has 14 amino acids. TCRdb passed the RT-PCR reads through MiXCR, listing each CDR3 protein once. The sample lists 400,000 to 450,000 distinct CDR3 sequences, 16% occurring once. The clonotype comes from a human donor who was either an allogeneic HSCT recipient or a stem cell or donor lymphocyte infusion donor (not recorded which). It is not recorded whose cells these are; they may come from a transplant donor. The V gene is TRBV12-3 or TRBV12-4, the J gene TRBJ2-7; 7 bases fit TRBD1. The sequenced material came from blood, either unsorted or a sorted T cell fraction (not recorded which). The CDR3 region is CASRKTGESYEQYF. CDR3 coding DNA: TGTGCCAGCAGAAAAACAGGGGAATCCTACGAGCAGTACTTC.